The subject of this entry is one T cell receptor (beta chain). The sample belongs to a study of shared clonotypes between healthy human individuals. The protocol was immunoSEQ multiplex PCR, while the TCRdb copy is restricted to in-frame clones and leaves out a portion. Of hundreds of thousands of clones detected, around three quarters appear once; the ten largest clones hold more than 1.5%. Germline CDR1 MNHEY, CDR2 SVGAGI. The CDR3 has 15 residues. Trimming at V came to 7 bases and at J to 0 bases, leaving 8 bases not matched to a gene. The TCR comes from a woman in her thirties in good health. Sequencing was performed on memory CD4+ T cells sorted from blood. Stated subset: CD45RA-negative fraction. This chain uses TRBV6-5 with TRBJ1-1; 7 nucleotides match TRBD1. CDR3: CASKKAGQMNTEAFF. CDR3 sequence (DNA): TGTGCCAGCAAGAAGGCGGGACAGATGAACACTGAAGCTTTCTTT.